The rows below give T cell receptor beta chains drawn from one sample of a study of tissue T cells after allogeneic stem cell transplantation. The repertoire was sequenced with immunoSEQ multiplex PCR; TCRdb's copy has only in-frame clones and lacks some. Of about 10,000 clones listed, roughly 60% are singletons. The sample in question was tissue from the jejunum, obtained at autopsy. Every receptor here comes from a woman between 18 and 55 years old with breast cancer. Both conserved end residues are part of each CDR3. A D gene is named only where the DNA matches it firmly. Where a row states a size, it is once, few, many or the class of an expanded clone; other rows omit it.

j_call d_call v_call clone_size cdr3_aa cdr3_nt
TRBJ2-7 NA TRBV4-3 NA CASIITEGGSIYEQYF TGCGCCAGCATCATTACCGAGGGCGGTTCCATCTACGAGCAGTACTTC
TRBJ2-7 NA TRBV27 NA CASSAVFGEAYEQYF TGTGCCAGCAGCGCAGTCTTTGGGGAGGCCTACGAGCAGTACTTC
TRBJ1-4 NA TRBV7-2 NA CASSLVTNEKLFF TGTGCCAGCAGCTTAGTTACTAATGAAAAACTGTTTTTT
TRBJ2-1 NA TRBV5-1 NA CASSLGGSFYNEQFF TGCGCCAGCAGCTTGGGGGGTAGCTTCTACAATGAGCAGTTCTTC
TRBJ2-7 TRBD1 TRBV15 NA CATSRQRRGTGVSYEQYF TGTGCCACCAGCAGACAAAGAAGAGGGACAGGGGTCTCCTACGAGCAGTACTTC
TRBJ2-2 TRBD2 TRBV19 NA CASTDPGLAGGTGELFF TGTGCCAGTACGGATCCGGGACTAGCGGGAGGAACCGGGGAGCTGTTTTTT
TRBJ2-5 NA TRBV3-1/TRBV3-2 NA CASSRDNSGQTQYF TGTGCCAGCAGCCGGGACAATTCAGGGCAGACCCAGTACTTC
TRBJ2-1 NA TRBV4-2 NA CASSPGRASLSYNEQFF TGTGCCAGCAGCCCAGGTCGAGCATCCCTCTCCTACAATGAGCAGTTCTTC
TRBJ1-5 NA TRBV20-1 NA CSASSGGNQPQHF TGCAGTGCTAGTAGCGGGGGCAATCAGCCCCAGCATTTT
TRBJ2-7 TRBD1 TRBV18 NA CASSPRDSNYEQYF TGTGCCAGCTCACCCCGGGACAGCAACTACGAGCAGTACTTC
TRBJ1-3 NA TRBV18 NA CASSPEGGGNTIYF TGTGCCAGCTCACCAGAAGGGGGAGGAAACACCATATATTTT
TRBJ1-4 TRBD1 TRBV7-2 NA CASSLGTGSAEKLFF TGTGCCAGCAGCTTAGGGACAGGATCGGCGGAAAAACTGTTTTTT
TRBJ1-4 NA TRBV7-9 few CASSLAQDSINEKLFF TGTGCCAGCAGCTTAGCGCAAGACAGTATTAATGAAAAACTGTTTTTT
TRBJ2-1 NA TRBV6-6 medium-sized CASRTGRGYNEQFF TGTGCCAGCCGTACAGGGAGAGGATACAATGAGCAGTTCTTC
TRBJ1-1 TRBD1 TRBV4-2 few CASSRDRGAEAFF TGTGCCAGCAGCCGGGACAGGGGCGCGGAAGCTTTCTTT
TRBJ1-1 NA TRBV19 NA CASSLHMNTEAFF TGTGCCAGTAGTCTCCACATGAACACTGAAGCTTTCTTT
TRBJ2-2 NA TRBV7-2 NA CASTPSWGAGELFF TGTGCCAGCACCCCTTCGTGGGGCGCCGGGGAGCTGTTTTTT
TRBJ2-7 NA TRBV3-1/TRBV3-2 NA CASSQDFDSYEQYF TGTGCCAGCAGCCAAGATTTTGACTCCTACGAGCAGTACTTC
TRBJ2-4 NA TRBV7-2 NA CASSLGPHGPKNIQYF TGTGCCAGCAGCTTAGGGCCGCACGGACCCAAAAACATTCAGTACTTC
TRBJ1-5 TRBD1 TRBV6-5 NA CASRKRDRDQPQHF TGTGCCAGCAGGAAAAGGGACAGGGATCAGCCCCAGCATTTT
TRBJ1-2 NA TRBV5-5 NA CASSLGQDGYTF TGTGCCAGCAGCTTGGGACAGGATGGCTACACCTTC
TRBJ2-3 TRBD2 TRBV2 few CASSPLAASTDTQYF TGTGCCAGCAGCCCACTAGCGGCAAGCACAGATACGCAGTATTTT
TRBJ2-2 NA TRBV6-5 medium-sized CAGLRLRVLFF TGTGCCGGCCTAAGGCTCAGAGTGCTGTTTTTT
TRBJ1-5 NA TRBV6-2/TRBV6-3 NA CASSTGLGNQPQHF TGTGCCAGCAGTACAGGGTTGGGCAATCAGCCCCAGCATTTT
TRBJ1-4 NA TRBV5-1 NA CASSPTVNDEKLFF TGCGCCAGCAGCCCGACGGTGAATGATGAAAAACTGTTTTTT
TRBJ2-2 NA TRBV6-5 NA CASSLAGGGGELFF TGTGCCAGCAGTCTAGCAGGGGGGGGCGGGGAGCTGTTTTTT
TRBJ2-7 NA TRBV3-1/TRBV3-2 NA CASSKRREGGSSYEQYF TGTGCCAGCAGCAAACGGCGGGAAGGGGGGAGCTCCTACGAGCAGTACTTC
TRBJ2-7 NA TRBV4-3 NA CASSQSWGGVSYEQYF TGCGCCAGCAGCCAAAGTTGGGGCGGGGTTTCGTACGAGCAGTACTTC
TRBJ2-7 NA TRBV29-1 NA CSVGLATYEQYF TGCAGCGTTGGGCTAGCTACCTACGAGCAGTACTTC
TRBJ2-3 TRBD2 TRBV4-2 NA CASSQQLAGGADTQYF TGTGCCAGCAGCCAACAACTAGCGGGAGGAGCAGATACGCAGTATTTT
TRBJ1-2 NA TRBV29-1 NA CSVDRDTGSNYGYTF TGCAGCGTTGATCGGGACACCGGGTCTAACTATGGCTACACCTTC
TRBJ2-3 NA TRBV28 NA CATTPTWRVGDTQYF TGTGCCACCACCCCTACCTGGAGGGTCGGAGATACGCAGTATTTT
TRBJ1-1 TRBD1 TRBV6-2/TRBV6-3 NA CASSWQGGANEAFF TGTGCCAGCAGTTGGCAGGGGGGAGCTAATGAAGCTTTCTTT
TRBJ2-1 NA TRBV7-2 NA CASSSVLPSYNEQFF TGTGCCAGCAGTTCCGTACTCCCCTCCTACAATGAGCAGTTCTTC
TRBJ2-2 NA TRBV30 NA CAWSISAGELFF TGTGCCTGGAGTATCAGCGCCGGGGAGCTGTTTTTT
TRBJ2-7 NA TRBV6-2/TRBV6-3 NA CASSYWYEQYF TGTGCCAGCAGTTATTGGTACGAGCAGTACTTC
TRBJ2-3 NA TRBV5-6 NA CASSLASGGIGTDTQYF TGTGCCAGCAGCTTGGCTAGTGGGGGAATAGGCACAGATACGCAGTATTTT
TRBJ2-7 TRBD1 TRBV28 once CASSPPVETGWDF TGTGCCAGCAGCCCTCCAGTGGAGACAGGGTGGGACTTC
TRBJ1-6 NA TRBV10-3 NA CAISGPFGAPLHF TGTGCCATCAGTGGGCCTTTCGGGGCACCCCTCCACTTT
TRBJ2-4 NA TRBV21-1 NA CASSPGTGGYDSGKNIQYF TGTGCCAGCAGCCCAGGTACAGGGGGCTACGATTCGGGCAAAAACATTCAGTACTTC
TRBJ2-3 TRBD2 TRBV2 NA CASTPLPPSGSLVDSDTQYF TGTGCCAGCACGCCCCTCCCCCCCAGCGGGAGTCTTGTGGATTCAGATACGCAGTATTTT
TRBJ1-2 TRBD1 TRBV28 NA CASRDLRQGQGYTF TGTGCCAGCAGGGACCTCAGACAGGGCCAAGGCTACACCTTC
TRBJ2-2 NA TRBV18 NA CASSPFDSANTGELFF TGTGCCAGCTCACCCTTCGACAGTGCGAACACCGGGGAGCTGTTTTTT
TRBJ2-6 NA TRBV18 once CASSPLPAPSGANVLTF TGTGCCAGCTCACCGTTGCCTGCACCCTCTGGGGCCAACGTCCTGACTTTC
TRBJ2-3 TRBD2 TRBV5-4 NA CASSPSGKGTDTQYF TGTGCCAGCAGTCCAAGCGGGAAAGGCACAGATACGCAGTATTTT
TRBJ2-1 NA TRBV27 NA CASSSLAAYNEQFF TGTGCCAGCAGTTCCCTGGCGGCCTACAATGAGCAGTTCTTC
TRBJ2-6 NA TRBV27 NA CASSFDGSGANVLTF TGTGCCAGCAGCTTCGACGGCTCTGGGGCCAACGTCCTGACTTTC
TRBJ2-2 NA TRBV11-3 few CASSLEAGNTGELFF TGTGCCAGCAGCTTAGAAGCGGGGAACACCGGGGAGCTGTTTTTT
TRBJ2-7 TRBD1 TRBV10-3 NA CATTPDRRYEQYF TGTGCCACCACACCGGACAGGCGCTACGAGCAGTACTTC